A single sample is the source of the 30 T cell receptor beta chains below, sequenced in a study of T-cell reconstitution after alpha-beta-depleted transplantation in children. TCRbeta library construction was performed incorporating unique molecular identifiers. One entry per CDR3 protein, called by TCRdb with MiXCR from the PCR reads. The profile shows 200,000 or so distinct CDR3 sequences, around 5.9% of them singletons. This material consisted of PBMCs, taken before TCRalphabeta/CD19-depleted stem cell transplant. These receptors were taken from a girl under three years old with combined immunodeficiency, due to receive a stem cell transplant.

This clonotype was seen repeatedly, ten times or more. The chain employs TRBV4-2 and TRBJ2-5; D is unclear. Germline CDR1 is LGHNA and CDR2 is YNFKEQ. This CDR3 has 13 residues. Trimming removed 3 bases from V and 5 bases from J, with 10 bases in between. Written as DNA, the CDR3 is TGTGCCAGCAGCCAGCGTCTAGGCGAGACCCAGTACTTC. Protein sequence: CASSQRLGETQYF.

This clonotype was detected many times. The chain is built from TRBV20-1 and TRBJ2-4; D may be TRBD2 (6 bases). Looked up from germline, CDR1 is DFQATT and CDR2 is SNEGSKA (reference sequence). The length of the CDR3 is 18 residues. Trimming removed 5 bases from V and 0 bases from J, with 23 bases in between. The CDR3 sequence: CSAGPLWLAILAKNIQYF. Here the CDR3 DNA reads TGCAGTGCTGGGCCCCTCTGGCTAGCGATTCTAGCCAAAAACATTCAGTACTTC.

The gene calls are TRBV7-6 and TRBJ2-2; TRBD2 matches at 8 bases. Germline-derived CDR1 and CDR2 are SGHVS and FNYEAQ. The trim removed 3 bases at V and 7 bases at J, leaving 1 base unmatched. This CDR3 is 13 amino acids long. The CDR3 protein is CASSFSGNGELFF. CDR3 in DNA: TGTGCCAGCAGCTTTAGCGGGAACGGGGAGCTGTTTTTT. The full variable domain, its missing parts supplied by reference TRBV7-6 and TRBJ2-2, is GAGVSQSPRYKVTKRGQDVALRCDPISGHVSLYWYRQALGQGPEFLTYFNYEAQQDKSGLPNDRFSAERPEGSISTLTIQRTEQRDSAMYRCASSFSGNGELFFGEGSRLTVL.

The sample holds a few counts of this clonotype. The V call is TRBV4-1, the J call TRBJ1-1; unclear D gene. This CDR3 contains 17 residues. Trimming pared 0 bases from V and 0 bases from J, leaving 14 bases between. The germline CDR1 and CDR2 sequences are MGHRA and YSYEKL. CDR3 in amino acids: CASSQESGFGLNTEAFF. The DNA of the CDR3 is TGCGCCAGCAGCCAAGAATCAGGTTTTGGGCTGAACACTGAAGCTTTCTTT.

This clonotype was counted at least ten times. This rearrangement joins TRBV6-2 or TRBV6-3 to TRBJ2-7, with D unclear. From germline, CDR1 is MNHEY and CDR2 SVGEGT. This CDR3 is built from 14 residues. Trimming stripped 4 bases from V and 3 bases from J, with 13 bases between. The CDR3 protein is CASSWRTVDYEQYF. Here the CDR3 DNA reads TGTGCCAGCAGTTGGCGGACGGTAGACTACGAGCAGTACTTC.

In this sample, this clonotype turned up a few times. The rearrangement uses TRBV7-9 and TRBJ2-5; a weak D match, TRBD1 (5 bases). Germline assignment: CDR1 SEHNR and CDR2 FQNEAQ (reference sequence). CDR3 size: 15 residues. Trimming left V 5 bases short and J 1 base short, with 14 bases between. The CDR3 DNA follows: TGTGCCAGCAGCCCTCTCTTAGGGGCCCAAGAGACCCAGTACTTC. Its protein product is CASSPLLGAQETQYF.

This clonotype was recorded at least ten times. Here the CDR3 DNA reads TGCAGTGCCGAGAACTATGGCTACACCTTC. Protein: CSAENYGYTF. The V and J genes are TRBV20-1 and TRBJ1-2; D gene ambiguous. The CDR3 extends over 10 amino acids. CDR1 is DFQATT and CDR2 is SNEGSKA in the germline V gene (reference sequence). Trimming took off 6 bases at V and 2 bases at J, with 4 bases between the two ends.

This clonotype was seen many times. The chain has TRBV2 and TRBJ2-1; 9 bases are a match to TRBD1. The V and J ends lost 6 bases and 6 bases, in that order; junction bases with no gene match: 6. The CDR3 contains 14 residues. Germline values: CDR1 SNHLY, CDR2 FYNNEI. For the CDR3, the DNA is TGTGCCAGCAGGTTGGGACAGGGTACCAATGAGCAGTTCTTC. Protein product: CASRLGQGTNEQFF.

This clonotype occurred many times. J is TRBJ2-1 and V is TRBV20-1; 7 bases are a match to TRBD2. CDR1 and CDR2 (germline): DFQATT, SNEGSKA (reference sequence). The CDR3 loop spans 15 amino acids. The V segment lost 3 bases and the J segment 8 bases; nucleotides outside the gene matches: 13. The CDR3 sequence: CSARSIGAGWDEQFF. The CDR3 DNA reads as TGCAGTGCTAGGTCTATCGGAGCGGGATGGGATGAGCAGTTCTTC.

This clonotype has a single count. A much larger clone differs from this one at a single base, so this may be a read error. The chain is built from TRBV28 and TRBJ2-2; 7 bases are shared with TRBD1. J lost 2 bases, V lost 9 bases, and 21 bases had no gene match. Per the germline V gene, CDR1 is MDHEN and CDR2 is SYDVKM. CDR3 size: 19 residues. The CDR3 here is CARSRWAGTATKNTGELFF. Written as DNA, the CDR3 is TGTGCCAGAAGCCGTTGGGCAGGGACAGCTACTAAAAACACCGGGGAGCTGTTTTTT.

This clonotype was seen many times. The chain joins TRBV6-2 or TRBV6-3 to TRBJ2-7; 10 positions match TRBD2. The CDR3 covers 13 residues. Germline assignment: CDR1 MNHEY and CDR2 SVGEGT. J gave up 10 bases and V 7 bases, and 10 bases lay outside the gene matches. CDR3 nucleotide sequence: TGTGCCAGCACCCAGGGACTAGCGCAACCTCAGTACTTC. Its translation is CASTQGLAQPQYF.

The sample holds many counts of this clonotype. The V and J genes are TRBV6-2 or TRBV6-3 and TRBJ2-1, with D perhaps matching TRBD1 or TRBD2 (6 bases each). Germline CDR1 reads MNHEY; CDR2 reads SVGEGT. The CDR3 has 13 amino acids. Trimming removed 6 bases at V and 6 bases at J, with 12 bases between. The CDR3 reads CASRAPGANEQFF. In DNA form, the CDR3 reads TGTGCCAGCAGAGCCCCGGGGGCCAATGAGCAGTTCTTC.

The rearrangement links TRBV7-9 to TRBJ2-1, with TRBD2 identical over 9 bases. The germline V gene has CDR1 SEHNR and CDR2 FQNEAQ (reference sequence). J gave up 2 bases and V 10 bases, and 9 bases lay outside the gene matches. This CDR3 spans 15 amino acids. CDR3 sequence (DNA): TGTGCCATCATCACCGGGACTAGCCCCTACAATGAGCAGTTCTTC. This gives the protein CAIITGTSPYNEQFF.

This clonotype appeared many times. CDR3 DNA sequence: TGCAGCAGTAACAGGGAGGACTATGGCTACACCTTC. This codes for CSSNREDYGYTF. The rearrangement joins TRBV29-1 to TRBJ1-2, with D possibly TRBD1 on 6 matching bases. Germline lookup yields CDR1 SQVTM and CDR2 ANQGSEA. V lost 8 bases, J lost 3 bases, and 13 bases lay in between. The CDR3 totals 12 residues. Drawing the rest from reference TRBV29-1 and TRBJ1-2, the complete variable domain is SAVISQKPSRDICQRGTSLTIQCQVDSQVTMMFWYRQQPGQSLTLIATANQGSEATYESGFVIDKFPISRPNLTFSTLTVSNMSPEDSSIYLCSSNREDYGYTFGSGTRLTVV.

This clonotype was seen many times. The J gene is TRBJ2-7, the V gene TRBV12-3 or TRBV12-4, with no clear D. The length of the CDR3 is 16 residues. The V gene lost 5 bases and the J gene lost 2 bases, with 19 bases spanning the gap. The CDR3 nucleotides are TGTGCCAGCAGTACTAAACACATTCCCAGCCCCTACGAGCAGTACTTC. Its protein product is CASSTKHIPSPYEQYF.

This clonotype has at least ten counts. The V and J genes are TRBV20-1 and TRBJ2-4; D possibly matches TRBD1 or TRBD2 (7 bases each). Germline V lookup: CDR1 DFQATT, CDR2 SNEGSKA (reference sequence). The CDR3 totals 14 residues. The CDR3 loop reads CTAPETSRGNIQYF. CDR3 bases: TGCACCGCCCCCGAGACTAGCAGGGGGAACATTCAGTACTTC.

This clonotype was detected ten times or more. This sequence joins TRBV29-1 and TRBJ2-5, with TRBD1 as a possible D gene (8 bases). Trimming left V 5 bases short and J 5 bases short, with 15 bases between. CDR1 and CDR2 (germline): SQVTM, ANQGSEA. The CDR3 totals 13 residues. CDR3 sequence reads: CSVCTGGVETQYF. CDR3 in DNA: TGCAGCGTTTGCACAGGGGGGGTGGAGACCCAGTACTTC.

The table lists this clonotype with many counts. V is TRBV9 and J is TRBJ2-5, with 8 bases fitting TRBD2. The germline gives CDR1 SGDLS, CDR2 YYNGEE. After removal of 4 bases from V and 4 bases from J, the junction contained 9 bases not matched to a gene. This CDR3 region has 15 residues. The CDR3 here is CASSPIGGGGETQYF. The CDR3, as DNA: TGTGCCAGCAGCCCTATCGGGGGGGGAGGAGAGACCCAGTACTTC.

The rearrangement uses TRBV4-2 and TRBJ2-1; weak D call: TRBD2 (6 bases). This CDR3 is 14 amino acids long. The germline V gene encodes CDR1 LGHNA and CDR2 YNFKEQ. V gave up 0 bases and J gave up 9 bases, with 12 bases separating them. The CDR3 loop reads CASSQEATSREQFF. DNA of the CDR3: TGTGCCAGCAGCCAAGAAGCTACTAGCCGTGAGCAGTTCTTC.

This clonotype was observed at least ten times. V gene TRBV7-3 combines with J gene TRBJ2-7; 8 bases map to TRBD2. Germline values: CDR1 SGHTA, CDR2 FQGTGA. V lost 2 bases to trimming and J lost 4 bases; unmatched junction nucleotides: 7. The CDR3 is made up of 15 amino acids. This CDR3 reads CASSLWASGSYEQYF. CDR3 nucleotides: TGTGCCAGCAGCTTATGGGCTAGCGGGTCTTACGAGCAGTACTTC.

This clonotype turned up a few times. The J gene is TRBJ2-7, the V gene TRBV29-1; possible D gene TRBD1, 6 bases. V was trimmed by 4 bases and J by 0 bases, leaving 7 bases between them. The CDR3 is 12 residues long. Germline V lookup: CDR1 SQVTM, CDR2 ANQGSEA. Here the CDR3 reads CSVGDNSYEQYF. The CDR3, as DNA: TGCAGCGTTGGGGACAACTCCTACGAGCAGTACTTC.

Ten or more counts support this clonotype. J is TRBJ2-7 and V is TRBV5-8, with 9 bases aligning to TRBD1. The CDR3 runs to 17 residues. Germline CDR1 SGHTS, CDR2 YDEGEE. The J segment lost 5 bases and the V segment lost 0 bases, leaving 12 bases of the junction unmatched. CDR3 sequence reads: CASSLDPPGQGIHEQYF. CDR3 nucleotides: TGTGCCAGCAGCTTGGATCCCCCGGGACAGGGTATCCACGAGCAGTACTTC.

V usage is TRBV28 and J usage is TRBJ2-3; 7 nucleotides agree with TRBD2. Germline V gene data show CDR1 as MDHEN and CDR2 as SYDVKM. With 3 bases clipped from V and 4 bases from J, the junction kept 10 bases outside the gene matches. CDR3 length: 16 amino acids. CDR3 in DNA: TGTGCCAGCAGTTTGGAGGAACTAGCGCCCGCAGATACGCAGTATTTT. It is translated as CASSLEELAPADTQYF.

This clonotype occurred many times. This chain links TRBV15 with TRBJ2-3; no clear D. CDR3 length: 14 amino acids. The V gene lost 1 base and the J gene lost 1 base, with 6 bases spanning the gap. Germline CDR1 is LNHNV and CDR2 is YYDKDF (reference sequence). This CDR3 reads CATSRAFGTDTQYF. In DNA, the CDR3 is TGTGCCACCAGCAGAGCCTTCGGCACAGATACGCAGTATTTT. Full variable domain (remainder filled in from reference TRBV15 and TRBJ2-3): DAMVIQNPRYQVTQFGKPVTLSCSQTLNHNVMYWYQQKSSQAPKLLFHYYDKDFNNEADTPDNFQSRRPNTSFCFLDIRSPGLGDTAMYLCATSRAFGTDTQYFGPGTRLTVL.

At least ten counts were recorded for this clonotype. The J gene is TRBJ2-1, the V gene TRBV29-1, with D perhaps matching TRBD2 (7 bases). The CDR3 has 15 amino acids. Germline CDR1 is SQVTM and CDR2 is ANQGSEA. Trimming took 3 bases from V and 3 from J, leaving 15 bases between them. CDR3: CSVDQGGGSYNEQFF. The CDR3 nucleotides read TGCAGCGTTGACCAAGGGGGGGGGAGCTACAATGAGCAGTTCTTC.

This clonotype was detected ten times or more. The chain employs TRBV24-1 and TRBJ2-2; D is perhaps TRBD1 or TRBD2 (5 bases each). Trimming took 1 base from V and 3 from J, leaving 14 bases between them. From germline, CDR1 is KGHDR and CDR2 SFDVKD. CDR3 length: 17 amino acids. The CDR3 reads CATSDFPGTLYTGELFF. DNA of the CDR3: TGTGCCACCAGTGATTTTCCCGGGACCTTGTACACCGGGGAGCTGTTTTTT.

This clonotype has at least ten counts. J is TRBJ2-7 and V is TRBV2; 7 nucleotides agree with TRBD2. Unmatched junction bases numbered 7, after V lost 2 bases and J lost 3 bases. The CDR3 contains 15 residues. Per the germline V gene, CDR1 is SNHLY and CDR2 is FYNNEI. The CDR3, as DNA: TGTGCCAGCAGTGAAAGCGGGGTTCGTTTCTACGAGCAGTACTTC. It encodes CASSESGVRFYEQYF.

At least ten counts were recorded for this clonotype. The V call is TRBV20-1, the J call TRBJ2-3; 11 nucleotides align to TRBD2. Trimming removed 6 bases from V and 2 bases from J; junction bases left unmatched: 7. The CDR3 length is 15 residues. Germline V lookup: CDR1 DFQATT, CDR2 SNEGSKA (reference sequence). The CDR3, as DNA: TGCAGTGCCATTAGCGGGAGGGCAGACACAGATACGCAGTATTTT. Its translation is CSAISGRADTDTQYF.

About this clonotype itself: This clone may be a read error of a much larger clone one base away. The rearrangement joins TRBV13 to TRBJ2-7; 9 positions agree with TRBD1. Germline V gene lookup returns CDR1 PRHDT and CDR2 FYEKMQ (reference sequence). The CDR3 is 14 amino acids. The CDR3 DNA is TGTGCCAGCAACTGGGGGACAGGGTATCTCGAGCAGCACTTC. It yields the protein CASNWGTGYLEQHF.

This clonotype was observed at least ten times. This sequence joins TRBV18 and TRBJ2-1; D is unclear. V was shortened by 0 bases and J by 6 bases, with 3 bases between the two germline ends. CDR1 KGHSH and CDR2 LQKENI come from the germline V gene. The CDR3 is made up of 12 amino acids. DNA for the CDR3: TGTGCCAGCTCACCACCTGCCAATGAGCAGTTCTTC. Protein sequence: CASSPPANEQFF. The full variable domain, in which reference TRBV18 and TRBJ2-1 provide the parts outside the CDR3, is NAGVMQNPRHLVRRRGQEARLRCSPMKGHSHVYWYRQLPEEGLKFMVYLQKENIIDESGMPKERFSAEFPKEGPSILRIQQVVRGDSAAYFCASSPPANEQFFGPGTRLTVL.